Presented here are 25 T cell receptor beta chains from one specimen sequenced in a study of blood T cell repertoires in COVID-19. Method: immunoSEQ multiplex PCR; TCRdb's copy keeps in-frame clones and lacks some. The data show 140,000 to 150,000 clones, with 80% to 90% seen just once and approximately 10% held by the top ten. Sequenced sample: PBMCs or T cells enriched from blood (not recorded which). These receptors all stem from a man in his sixties who had recovered from COVID-19.

In its sample, this clone was seen once. This chain links TRBV7-6 with TRBJ2-1; D remains ambiguous. This CDR3 has 16 residues. The germline gives CDR1 SGHVS, CDR2 FNYEAQ. V was clipped by 1 base and J by 7 bases, with 17 bases between them. The CDR3 loop is CASSLVEQYQLNEQFF. CDR3 nucleotides: TGTGCCAGCAGCTTAGTTGAGCAATACCAACTTAATGAGCAGTTCTTC.

The chain joins TRBV5-1 to TRBJ1-1, with TRBD1 matching over 9 bases. CDR3 length: 14 amino acids. Germline lookup yields CDR1 SGHRS and CDR2 YFSETQ. The V and J ends lost 5 bases and 1 base, in that order; junction bases with no gene match: 3. CDR3 sequence reads: CASSETGGNTEAFF. The CDR3 nucleotides are TGCGCCAGCAGTGAGACAGGGGGGAACACTGAAGCTTTCTTT.

The chain joins TRBV7-9 to TRBJ2-3; the D is unclear. V lost 1 base, J lost 1 base, and 12 bases lay in between. Looked up from germline, CDR1 is SEHNR and CDR2 is FQNEAQ (reference sequence). CDR3 length: 16 amino acids. This CDR3 is CASSLEFSSRTDTQYF. CDR3 DNA: TGTGCCAGCAGCTTAGAGTTTAGCTCCCGCACAGATACGCAGTATTTT.

The V and J genes are TRBV5-1 and TRBJ2-1; perhaps TRBD1 as D (5 bases). The germline CDR1 and CDR2 sequences are SGHRS and YFSETQ. The CDR3 is 15 amino acids. Trimming took off 6 bases at V and 0 bases at J, with 13 bases between the two ends. The CDR3 protein is CASKAQASSYNEQFF. The CDR3 DNA follows: TGCGCCAGCAAAGCACAGGCGAGCTCCTACAATGAGCAGTTCTTC.

The V and J genes are TRBV28 and TRBJ2-6; TRBD1 aligns across 10 bases. V dropped 9 bases and J dropped 0; count of bases not matched to a gene: 20. The CDR3 totals 21 residues. CDR1 is MDHEN, CDR2 SYDVKM, per germline. CDR3 bases: TGTGCCAGTGGTTCGGACTTTTCCGGGACAGGGGCCAGCTCTGGGGCCAACGTCCTGACTTTC. Encoded protein: CASGSDFSGTGASSGANVLTF. The full variable domain, completed using reference TRBV28 and TRBJ2-6, is DVKVTQSSRYLVKRTGEKVFLECVQDMDHENMFWYRQDPGLGLRLIYFSYDVKMKEKGDIPEGYSVSREKKERFSLILESASTNQTSMYLCASGSDFSGTGASSGANVLTFGAGSRLTVL.

This clone was observed a few times. The chain recombines TRBV28 with TRBJ2-7; no reliable D call. The CDR3 contains 15 residues. Germline CDR1 and CDR2: MDHEN and SYDVKM. Trimming took 5 bases from V and 0 from J, leaving 14 bases between them. The CDR3 nucleotides are TGTGCCAGCAGTCCCCCGGGTTTAAGCTCCTACGAGCAGTACTTC. Translating it yields CASSPPGLSSYEQYF.

This chain links TRBV4-1 with TRBJ2-1; 10 nucleotides line up with TRBD2. The CDR3 spans 18 residues. V shed 4 bases and J 8 bases; nucleotides not matched to a gene: 17. Per the germline V gene, CDR1 is MGHRA and CDR2 is YSYEKL. The CDR3 loop is CASSLRSGRALALDEQFF. The CDR3 nucleotides read TGCGCCAGCAGCCTACGGAGCGGGAGGGCCCTAGCGTTGGATGAGCAGTTCTTC.

This chain links TRBV2 with TRBJ1-1, with 7 bases identical to TRBD1. The V gene's germline CDR1 is SNHLY and CDR2 FYNNEI. The CDR3 loop spans 12 amino acids. V lost 9 bases and J lost 3; bases outside the gene matches: 4. The CDR3 is CARTTGDTEAFF. The CDR3 bases are TGTGCCAGAACCACAGGGGACACTGAAGCTTTCTTT. The full variable domain, its missing parts supplied by reference TRBV2 and TRBJ1-1, is EPEVTQTPSHQVTQMGQEVILRCVPISNHLYFYWYRQILGQKVEFLVSFYNNEISEKSEIFDDQFSVERPDGSNFTLKIRSTKLEDSAMYFCARTTGDTEAFFGQGTRLTVV.

CDR3 region: CASRGRGWHF. CDR3 nucleotide sequence: TGTGCCAGTCGGGGACGGGGGTGGCATTTT. The V and J genes are TRBV21-1 and TRBJ1-5. TRBV21-1 is listed as a pseudogene. The CDR3 has 10 amino acids.

The V and J genes are TRBV15 and TRBJ2-3; 7 nucleotides match TRBD2. This CDR3 contains 15 residues. The V segment lost 3 bases and the J segment 2 bases; nucleotides outside the gene matches: 5. Germline V CDR1 and CDR2: LNHNV, YYDKDF (reference sequence). CDR3 sequence: CATSRRAGITDTQYF. In DNA form, the CDR3 reads TGTGCCACCAGCAGGCGAGCGGGGATCACAGATACGCAGTATTTT.

The sample holds a few counts of this clone. The chain joins TRBV29-1 to TRBJ2-6; D is uncertain. The germline gives CDR1 SQVTM, CDR2 ANQGSEA. The V and J ends lost 3 bases and 5 bases respectively, with 8 bases between them. There are 13 residues in the CDR3. The CDR3 spells CSVEVARANVLTF. DNA for the CDR3: TGCAGCGTTGAGGTCGCTAGGGCCAACGTCCTGACTTTC. Together with reference TRBV29-1 and TRBJ2-6, the CDR3 gives the full variable domain: SAVISQKPSRDICQRGTSLTIQCQVDSQVTMMFWYRQQPGQSLTLIATANQGSEATYESGFVIDKFPISRPNLTFSTLTVSNMSPEDSSIYLCSVEVARANVLTFGAGSRLTVL.

The chain uses TRBV6-1 and TRBJ1-6; possibly TRBD1 for D (5 bases). Trimming left V 0 bases short and J 3 bases short, with 6 bases between. This CDR3 is 15 amino acids long. Germline assignment: CDR1 MNHNS and CDR2 SASEGT. The CDR3 here is CASSEARGYNSPLHF. CDR3 coding DNA: TGTGCCAGCAGTGAAGCTAGGGGCTATAATTCACCCCTCCACTTT.

The chain has TRBV18 and TRBJ2-3; D ambiguous. This CDR3 has 15 amino acids. Germline loops: CDR1 KGHSH, CDR2 LQKENI. V was trimmed by 0 bases and J by 2 bases, leaving 9 bases between them. CDR3 protein: CASSPPQISTDTQYF. In DNA form, the CDR3 reads TGTGCCAGCTCACCACCCCAGATTTCCACAGATACGCAGTATTTT. The full variable domain, with the rest looked up from reference TRBV18 and TRBJ2-3, is NAGVMQNPRHLVRRRGQEARLRCSPMKGHSHVYWYRQLPEEGLKFMVYLQKENIIDESGMPKERFSAEFPKEGPSILRIQQVVRGDSAAYFCASSPPQISTDTQYFGPGTRLTVL.

The chain employs TRBV5-4 and TRBJ2-3; TRBD2 matches 10 bases. Germline CDR1 reads SGHNT; CDR2 reads YYREEE (reference sequence). V lost 2 bases to trimming and J lost 3 bases; unmatched junction nucleotides: 6. This CDR3 has 16 residues. The CDR3, as DNA: TGTGCCAGCAGCTTCGGGTCTAGCGGGAGAACAGATACGCAGTATTTT. Encoded protein: CASSFGSSGRTDTQYF.

V gene TRBV27 combines with J gene TRBJ1-4; D might be TRBD1 (6 bases). The CDR3 is 17 residues long. Trimming left V 5 bases short and J 0 bases short, with 16 bases between. Germline values: CDR1 MNHEY, CDR2 SMNVEV (reference sequence). CDR3 bases: TGTGCCAGCAGTCGACGACAGAACAGGGCAACTAATGAAAAACTGTTTTTT. It encodes CASSRRQNRATNEKLFF.

The V and J genes are TRBV24-1 and TRBJ1-1; TRBD1 matches at 7 bases. This CDR3 comprises 18 residues. V was pared by 2 bases and J by 3 bases, with 14 bases of the junction left unmatched. Germline CDR1 reads KGHDR; CDR2 reads SFDVKD. CDR3 region: CATSDSRRQGRAYTEAFF. The CDR3 coding sequence is TGTGCCACCAGTGATTCGAGGAGACAGGGAAGAGCCTACACTGAAGCTTTCTTT.

This clone was seen once. CDR3 coding DNA: TGCGCCAGCAGGGTCGCCCAGGTGTCCTCCTACGAGCAGTACTTC. Amino acids: CASRVAQVSSYEQYF. The chain couples TRBV5-1 to TRBJ2-7, with D unclear. This CDR3 contains 15 residues. Per the germline V gene, CDR1 is SGHRS and CDR2 is YFSETQ. Deletions cut 5 bases from V and 0 bases from J, with 15 bases between.

The V gene is TRBV11-2, the J gene TRBJ2-1; D ambiguous. The germline V gene encodes CDR1 SGHAT and CDR2 FQNNGV. The CDR3 covers 13 residues. Trimming stripped 5 bases from V and 2 bases from J, with 7 bases between. CDR3 coding DNA: TGTGCCAGCAGCGTAACGGCCTACAATGAGCAGTTCTTC. Translation: CASSVTAYNEQFF.

The rearrangement links TRBV5-1 to TRBJ1-1; possible D gene TRBD1, 6 bases. In germline, CDR1 is SGHRS, CDR2 YFSETQ. V lost 0 bases, J lost 0 bases, and 12 bases lay in between. The CDR3 spans 16 residues. CDR3: CASSLGVQGMNTEAFF. The CDR3 DNA reads as TGCGCCAGCAGCTTGGGAGTTCAGGGGATGAACACTGAAGCTTTCTTT.

The chain links TRBV4-1 to TRBJ2-7; 8 bases fit TRBD2. V lost 0 bases, J lost 2 bases, and 6 bases stayed unmatched. Germline V CDR1 and CDR2: MGHRA, YSYEKL. The CDR3 loop spans 16 amino acids. CDR3 in amino acids: CASSQEPELAAYEQYF. The CDR3 DNA reads as TGCGCCAGCAGCCAAGAACCCGAACTAGCGGCCTACGAGCAGTACTTC.

V and J are TRBV5-4 and TRBJ2-2, with D perhaps matching TRBD1 (5 bases). The V end lost 0 bases, the J end lost 3 bases, and 15 bases lay between the germline ends. The CDR3 extends over 17 amino acids. Per the germline V gene, CDR1 is SGHNT and CDR2 is YYREEE (reference sequence). CDR3 region: CASSLGRLDRHTGELFF. In DNA, the CDR3 is TGTGCCAGCAGCTTGGGCCGACTTGACAGACACACCGGGGAGCTGTTTTTT.

The chain combines TRBV2 with TRBJ2-1, with 9 bases lining up with TRBD1. The germline V gene encodes CDR1 SNHLY and CDR2 FYNNEI. CDR3 length: 16 residues. Germline trimming cut 5 bases from V and 0 bases from J; bases unmatched to any gene: 5. In nucleotides, the CDR3 is TGTGCCAGCAGTCACAGGGGGCGCAGCTCCTACAATGAGCAGTTCTTC. It codes for CASSHRGRSSYNEQFF.

The CDR3 region has the DNA TGTGCCAGCAGCTTGGTGGCCGGGACAGGGGGCTTGGATGAGCAGTTCTTC. Translation gives CASSLVAGTGGLDEQFF. This chain connects TRBV7-6 to TRBJ2-1, with TRBD1 matching over 12 bases. The junction had 11 bases not matched to a gene; V was cut back by 3 bases and J by 8 bases. The germline gives CDR1 SGHVS, CDR2 FNYEAQ. The CDR3 length is 17 residues.

This chain links TRBV18 with TRBJ2-3; D remains ambiguous. Germline V gene lookup returns CDR1 KGHSH and CDR2 LQKENI. Trimming removed 1 base at V and 3 bases at J, with 11 bases between. The CDR3 contains 15 residues. CDR3 sequence: CASSPQMRLTDTQYF. Written as DNA, the CDR3 is TGTGCCAGCTCACCACAAATGCGACTTACAGATACGCAGTATTTT.

The chain recombines TRBV13 with TRBJ2-1, with D tentatively TRBD2 (6 bases). Germline V gene data show CDR1 as PRHDT and CDR2 as FYEKMQ (reference sequence). V dropped 3 bases and J dropped 3 bases, with 12 bases sitting between them. The CDR3 has 15 residues. The DNA of the CDR3 is TGTGCCAGCAGCTTCTTCCGGGACTTCTACAATGAGCAGTTCTTC. It yields the protein CASSFFRDFYNEQFF.